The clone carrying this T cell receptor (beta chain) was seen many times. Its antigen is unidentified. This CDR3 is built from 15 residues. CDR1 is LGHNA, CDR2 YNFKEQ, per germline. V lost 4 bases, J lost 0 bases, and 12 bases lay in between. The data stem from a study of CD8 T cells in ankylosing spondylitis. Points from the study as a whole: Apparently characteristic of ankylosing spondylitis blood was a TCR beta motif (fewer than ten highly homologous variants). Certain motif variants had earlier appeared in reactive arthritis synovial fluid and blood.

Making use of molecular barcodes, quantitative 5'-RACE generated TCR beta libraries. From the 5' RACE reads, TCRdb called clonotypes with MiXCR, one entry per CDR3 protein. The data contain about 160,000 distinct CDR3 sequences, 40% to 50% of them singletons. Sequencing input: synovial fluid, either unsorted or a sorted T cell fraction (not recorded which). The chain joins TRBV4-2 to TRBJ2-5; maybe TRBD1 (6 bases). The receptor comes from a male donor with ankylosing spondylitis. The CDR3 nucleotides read TGTGCCAGCAGCCGGGACCACAGGGACCAAGAGACCCAGTACTTC. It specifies CASSRDHRDQETQYF.